The clone carrying this TCR beta chain showed up just a few times. Its specificity is not known. This entry is derived from a study of CD8 T cells in ankylosing spondylitis. Study-level findings and limits: Apparently characteristic of ankylosing spondylitis blood was a TCR beta motif (eight highly homologous variants). The disease-linked clones had a CD8+ phenotype and low blood frequencies. Enrichment of disease-linked clones was reportedly significant in matched ankylosing spondylitis synovial fluid.

Quantitative barcoded 5'-RACE was used to prepare TCR beta libraries. TCRdb recomputed calls from the 5' RACE reads with MiXCR, one row per CDR3 protein. The sample records a few hundred thousand distinct CDR3 sequences, roughly 13% being singletons. From germline, CDR1 is MGHRA and CDR2 YSYEKL. This CDR3 has 15 amino acids. V lost 2 bases and J 3 bases, leaving 10 bases between the germline ends. The chain is built from TRBV4-1 and TRBJ1-4; D is possibly TRBD1 (6 bases). The source is a male donor with ankylosing spondylitis. Sequenced: blood, either unsorted or a sorted T cell fraction (not recorded which). This CDR3 reads CASSQQQGSNEKLFF. CDR3 nucleotides: TGCGCCAGCAGCCAACAGCAGGGGTCTAATGAAAAACTGTTTTTT.